This TCR beta chain was sequenced during a study of identical twins. Regarding the study as a whole: One should note that invariant MAIT and iNKT cells could partly confound zero-insertion analyses.

CDR1 and CDR2 (germline): SGHVS, FQNEAQ. The CDR3 covers 16 residues. Germline trimming cut 6 bases from V and 6 bases from J; bases unmatched to any gene: 12. Template switching added a universal primer site; cDNA carried unique molecular identifiers. Using its own MiXCR run on the 5' RACE reads, TCRdb lists one record per CDR3 protein. The table shows fewer than 650,000 distinct CDR3 sequences, with approximately 10% occurring only once. Turning to this clonotype: Antigen specificity is unknown.

These data are also associated with another study on yellow fever vaccine responses in identical twins.

This receptor was taken from a woman aged 18-30 years in good health. The chain has TRBV7-8 and TRBJ2-1, with 9 nucleotides matching TRBD1. Sequenced sample: PBMCs. CDR3 nucleotides: TGTGCCAGCAGGCCAAGGGACAGGGTCGTTGGCAATGAGCAGTTCTTC. It codes for CASRPRDRVVGNEQFF.